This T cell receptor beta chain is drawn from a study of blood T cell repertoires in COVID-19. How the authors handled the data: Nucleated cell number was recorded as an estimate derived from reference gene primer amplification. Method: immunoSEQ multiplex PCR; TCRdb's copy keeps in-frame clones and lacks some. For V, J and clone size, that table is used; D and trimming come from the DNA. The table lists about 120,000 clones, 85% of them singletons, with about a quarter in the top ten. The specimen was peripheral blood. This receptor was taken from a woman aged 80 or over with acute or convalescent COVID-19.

CDR3 protein: CASSLNMYRAGANVLTF. For the CDR3, the DNA is TGTGCCAGCAGCTTAAACATGTACAGGGCTGGGGCCAACGTCCTGACTTTC. This chain connects TRBV7-3 to TRBJ2-6; perhaps TRBD1 as D (6 bases). Per germline, CDR1 SGHTA and CDR2 FQGTGA. V shed 1 base and J shed 2 bases, with 12 bases lying between them. The CDR3 totals 17 residues.